This entry describes one TCR beta chain. The target of this receptor is not known. No much larger clone exists at a distance of one base, and base qualities are not known. Patients with a history of autoimmune disease or receiving systemic immunosuppression were excluded from the trial. Peripheral blood for TCR sequencing was drawn from every dose cohort at baseline, at cycle 4 day 1 and at cycle 7 day 1. The samples were drawn from a first-in-human, open-label, multicenter phase I dose-escalation trial of ivuxolimab. The trial enrolled adults with locally advanced or metastatic head and neck squamous cell, hepatocellular, melanoma or renal cell carcinoma. CD4+ and CD8+ T cells were sorted separately from peripheral blood before TCR sequencing. The sample comes from a study of OX40 agonist ivuxolimab in advanced cancers. For context, the study as a whole: Ivuxolimab was an agonistic, fully human IgG2 monoclonal antibody directed against OX40 (CD134), a costimulatory receptor. Prior anti-PD-1, anti-PD-L1 or anti-CTLA-4 therapy was permitted, and less than 45% of dose-escalation patients had received checkpoint inhibitors. Of the roughly 52 patients in dose escalation, 19 had hepatocellular carcinoma, some 15 had melanoma, 9 had renal cell carcinoma and 9 had head and neck cancer. In the dose-escalation cohort, approximately 82% of patients were male, and the mean age was around 60 years, with a range of 23 to 79. The monotherapy dose-escalation portion (N of about 50 patients) of the phase I ivuxolimab trial is reported in the paper. Peripheral TCRbeta sequencing aimed to test whether ivuxolimab altered TCR sequence diversity and caused clonal T-cell expansion. Partial responses occurred in three dose-escalation patients, of whom one had hepatocellular carcinoma and two had cutaneous melanoma. Intravenous ivuxolimab was administered to patients every 2 weeks at six dose levels: 0.01, 0.1, 0.3, 1.5, 3 and 10 mg/kg.

Its CDR3 holds 15 amino acids, cysteine through phenylalanine. The read is trimmed to its CDR3 DNA, 45 bases read in frame from base 1. Taken from the germline V gene (reference sequence), the CDR1 and CDR2 loops are SGHNT and YYREEE. V is cut by 4 bases and J by 1 base, and the space between the germline ends is 9 bases. Genomic DNA was isolated from the sorted cells so that the TCRbeta CDR3 region could be sequenced. TCRbeta CDR3 regions were sequenced using the immunoSEQ Assay. The table comes from immuneACCESS by way of TCRdb, which keeps in-frame sequences with V and J called. Part of the clones is missing from these tables; in studies checked, under half for an unresolved V gene and the rest for unknown reasons. The sample profile shows approximately 91,000 clones; about nine tenths of them were found once. The ten largest clones represent 0.31% of the sample. Results the study describes overall, beyond this receptor: Low levels of normalized T-cell clonal expansion were also seen in some patients who did not respond. The antigen specificity of the clonally expanded peripheral T cells was not determined. After ivuxolimab, more expanded clones were found on average in CD8+ T cells than in CD4+ T cells. At doses of 0.1 to 3.0 mg/kg, clonal expansion of both CD4+ and CD8+ T cells in blood was seen between baseline and week 6. In the 0.1-3.0 mg/kg groups, partial responders had among the lowest normalized peripheral clonal expansion, particularly in CD8+ T cells.

The sequence is built from TRBV5-4 and TRBJ2-6, and the D gene may be TRBD1, 5 bases matching. This specimen consisted of CD4+ or CD8+ T cells sorted from blood, obtained in a trial of the OX40 agonist ivuxolimab. This receptor was taken from an adult with an advanced solid tumor such as melanoma, head and neck, liver or kidney cancer. DNA sequence: TGTGCCAGCAGCACGGCAGGGTCTGGGGCCAACGTCCTGACTTTC. This is translated as CASSTAGSGANVLTF.